These T cell receptor beta chains were read from a single sample in a study of blood T cells in healthy people across ages. TCRdb analysed the 5' RACE reads with MiXCR anew, one entry per CDR3 protein. The repertoire has 540,000 or so distinct CDR3 sequences, 20% to 30% of them found once; the top ten carry around 10%. The same sample was also used in a study of T cells of mothers and their children.

The specimen was blood. These receptors came from a boy aged 5-17 years in good health. CDR3s include the opening cysteine and the closing phenylalanine or tryptophan. The order of the fields is D gene, J gene, V gene, clone size, CDR3 protein, CDR3 DNA. The D gene is left open where the match is weak. Clone size is not always given. Where it is, it says once, few, many or a class for expanded clones.

D: -
J: TRBJ1-5
V: TRBV4-3
size: -
CDR3: CASSQDRQLSNQPQHF
DNA: TGCGCCAGCAGCCAAGATCGGCAGCTAAGCAATCAGCCCCAGCATTTT

D: TRBD2
J: TRBJ2-7
V: TRBV6-2/TRBV6-3
size: -
CDR3: CASSYARTSSYEQYF
DNA: TGTGCCAGCAGCTATGCCCGGACTAGCTCCTACGAGCAGTACTTC

D: TRBD2
J: TRBJ2-1
V: TRBV3-1
size: -
CDR3: CASSQEAWRGYNEQFF
DNA: TGTGCCAGCAGCCAAGAAGCGTGGCGGGGGTACAATGAGCAGTTCTTC

D: -
J: TRBJ2-1
V: TRBV29-1
size: -
CDR3: CSVAQGIEQFF
DNA: TGCAGCGTTGCACAGGGAATTGAGCAGTTCTTC

D: TRBD1
J: TRBJ1-2
V: TRBV3-1
size: -
CDR3: CASSVTGRANYGYTF
DNA: TGTGCCAGCAGCGTGACAGGGCGCGCTAACTATGGCTACACCTTC

D: TRBD2
J: TRBJ2-1
V: TRBV6-2/TRBV6-3
size: few
CDR3: CASSYSPGTSPNEQFF
DNA: TGTGCCAGCAGTTACTCCCCCGGGACTAGCCCCAATGAGCAGTTCTTC

D: TRBD1
J: TRBJ2-5
V: TRBV7-8
size: few
CDR3: CASSPGTGLRETQYF
DNA: TGTGCCAGCAGCCCGGGGACAGGGCTCAGGGAGACCCAGTACTTC

D: -
J: TRBJ1-4
V: TRBV28
size: few
CDR3: CASSLLGVSNEKLFF
DNA: TGTGCCAGCAGTTTATTGGGGGTATCTAATGAAAAACTGTTTTTT

D: TRBD2
J: TRBJ2-3
V: TRBV28
size: -
CDR3: CASSWLAGHTDTQYF
DNA: TGTGCCAGCAGTTGGCTAGCGGGTCACACAGATACGCAGTATTTT

D: -
J: TRBJ1-4
V: TRBV6-2/TRBV6-3
size: -
CDR3: CASSYRGGPNEKLFF
DNA: TGTGCCAGCAGTTACAGGGGCGGACCTAATGAAAAACTGTTTTTT